This T cell receptor (beta chain) is from a study of CD8 T cells in ankylosing spondylitis (dated by TCRdb to 2016 to 2017). About the study as a whole: The study profiled T cell receptor beta repertoires in healthy donors and ankylosing spondylitis patients to find disease-linked TCR variants. In total, the full study cohort was made up of nearly 110 healthy donors and 25 to 30 ankylosing spondylitis patients. Peripheral blood was sampled, and synovial fluid was additionally collected from ankylosing spondylitis patients. Summary of the overall study and its limitations: The disease-linked clones were reported as significantly enriched in matched synovial fluid samples from ankylosing spondylitis patients. The disease-linked clones had a CD8+ phenotype and were found at relatively low frequencies in peripheral blood. Blood from ankylosing spondylitis patients appeared to be characterized by a TCR beta motif made up of under 10 highly homologous amino acid variants. Some of the motif variants had been reported before in the synovial fluid and blood of reactive arthritis patients, a finding that suggests common disease-initiation mechanisms.

To note about this clonotype: The target of this receptor is not known. No much larger clonotype is one base removed from it; base qualities were not supplied.

The instrument was an Illumina HiSeq 2500. Quantitative 5'-RACE with molecular barcodes was the method used to prepare the TCR beta libraries. In the authors' own workflow: To identify disease-linked TCR variants, a new computational method was used, one built on a probabilistic model of VDJ rearrangement. TCRdb reran the public reads through fastp at Q25 and MiXCR, keeping productive beta chains. Merged by CDR3 protein, the rows form single entries marked with the most common genes and DNA. The authors' filters were not applied to this entry. For this sample there are 300,000 to 400,000 distinct CDR3 sequences; around 20% appear just once. The ten largest clones take up roughly a sixth of the sample. According to the germline V gene, CDR1 reads SGHRS and CDR2 reads YFSETQ. V is pared back by 4 bases and J by 6 bases, with 14 bases lying between the germline termini. The CDR3 numbers 14 residues from cysteine through phenylalanine. Here the CDR3 DNA is all that survives: 42 bases in frame from base 1.

Material for sequencing was blood, either unsorted or a sorted T cell fraction (not recorded which). The chain joins TRBV5-1 to TRBJ1-3; the D gene is perhaps TRBD1, from 5 matching bases. This TCR was recovered from a male donor with ankylosing spondylitis. The nucleotide sequence is given as TGCGCCAGCAGCCCGGCGACAGACGTAAACACCATATATTTT. Translated, this is CASSPATDVNTIYF.